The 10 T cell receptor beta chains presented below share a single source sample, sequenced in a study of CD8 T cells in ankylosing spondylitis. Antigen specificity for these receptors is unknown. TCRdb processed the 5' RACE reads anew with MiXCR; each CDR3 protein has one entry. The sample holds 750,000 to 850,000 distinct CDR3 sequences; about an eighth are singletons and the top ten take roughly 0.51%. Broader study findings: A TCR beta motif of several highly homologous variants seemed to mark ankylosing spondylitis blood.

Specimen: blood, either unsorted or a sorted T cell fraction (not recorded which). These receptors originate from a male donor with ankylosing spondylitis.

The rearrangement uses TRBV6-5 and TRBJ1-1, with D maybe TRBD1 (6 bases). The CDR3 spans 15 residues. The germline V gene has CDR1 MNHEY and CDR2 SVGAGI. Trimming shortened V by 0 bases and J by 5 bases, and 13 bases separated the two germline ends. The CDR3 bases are TGTGCCAGCAGTTACTCGACGGCAGGGGCGACTGAAGCTTTCTTT. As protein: CASSYSTAGATEAFF.

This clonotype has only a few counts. The CDR3 sequence is CASSPRRRGDTGELFF. For the CDR3, the DNA is TGTGCCAGCAGCCCCAGGCGGAGGGGTGACACCGGGGAGCTGTTTTTT. The V and J genes are TRBV7-9 and TRBJ2-2, with D perhaps TRBD2 (6 bases). The CDR3 consists of 16 residues. Per germline, CDR1 SEHNR and CDR2 FQNEAQ (reference sequence). V was trimmed by 5 bases and J by 3 bases, leaving 16 bases between them.

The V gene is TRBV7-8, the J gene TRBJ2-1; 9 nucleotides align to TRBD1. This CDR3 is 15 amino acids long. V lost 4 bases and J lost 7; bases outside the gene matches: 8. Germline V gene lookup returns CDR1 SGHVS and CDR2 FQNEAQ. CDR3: CASSSRDRVRNEQFF. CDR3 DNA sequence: TGTGCCAGCAGCTCGAGGGACAGGGTAAGGAATGAGCAGTTCTTC.

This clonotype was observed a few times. Written as DNA, the CDR3 is TGTGCCAGCCGGGAATTACTCTACATCAACACTGAAGCTTTCTTT. It translates to CASRELLYINTEAFF. J is TRBJ1-1 and V is TRBV6-1; no definite D call. The germline V and J ends were trimmed by 8 bases and 2 bases, with 18 bases remaining between them. Germline CDR1 MNHNS, CDR2 SASEGT. This CDR3 comprises 15 residues.

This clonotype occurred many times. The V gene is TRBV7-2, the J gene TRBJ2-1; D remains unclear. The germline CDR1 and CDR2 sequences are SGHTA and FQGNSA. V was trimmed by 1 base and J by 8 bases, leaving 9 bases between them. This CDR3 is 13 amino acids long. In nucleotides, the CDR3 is TGTGCCAGCAGCTTAGATACGTATTATGAGCAGTTCTTC. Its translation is CASSLDTYYEQFF.

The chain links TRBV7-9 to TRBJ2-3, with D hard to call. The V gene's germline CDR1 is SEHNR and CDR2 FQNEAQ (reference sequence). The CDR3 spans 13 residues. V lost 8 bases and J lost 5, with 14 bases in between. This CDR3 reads CASWVQKEDTQYF. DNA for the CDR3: TGTGCCAGCTGGGTTCAAAAGGAAGATACGCAGTATTTT.

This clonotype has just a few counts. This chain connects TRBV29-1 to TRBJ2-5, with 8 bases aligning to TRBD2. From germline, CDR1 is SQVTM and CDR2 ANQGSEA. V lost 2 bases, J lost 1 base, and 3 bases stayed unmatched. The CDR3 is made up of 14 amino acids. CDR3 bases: TGCAGCGTTGAACGACTAGCGTTCCAAGAGACCCAGTACTTC. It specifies CSVERLAFQETQYF.

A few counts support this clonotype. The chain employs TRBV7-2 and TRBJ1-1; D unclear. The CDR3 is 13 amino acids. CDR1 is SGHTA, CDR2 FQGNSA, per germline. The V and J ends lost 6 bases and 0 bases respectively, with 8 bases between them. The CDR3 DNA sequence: TGTGCCAGCAGAAGCCAAATGAACACTGAAGCTTTCTTT. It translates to CASRSQMNTEAFF.

CDR3 residues: CASSPAGTGVTEAFF. DNA of the CDR3: TGTGCCAGCAGTCCAGCCGGGACAGGGGTAACTGAAGCTTTCTTT. The chain uses TRBV6-2 or TRBV6-3 and TRBJ1-1, with 10 bases fitting TRBD1. The CDR3 runs to 15 residues. The V gene end was trimmed by 5 bases and the J gene end by 5 bases; junction bases not matched to a gene: 8. CDR1 and CDR2 from the germline V gene are MNHEY and SVGEGT.

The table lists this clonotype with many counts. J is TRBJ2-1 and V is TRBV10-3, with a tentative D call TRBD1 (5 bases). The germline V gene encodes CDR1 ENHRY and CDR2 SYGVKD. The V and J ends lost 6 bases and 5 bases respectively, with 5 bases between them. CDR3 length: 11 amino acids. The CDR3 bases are TGTGCCATCAGCAGGGACAATGAGCAGTTCTTC. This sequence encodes CAISRDNEQFF.